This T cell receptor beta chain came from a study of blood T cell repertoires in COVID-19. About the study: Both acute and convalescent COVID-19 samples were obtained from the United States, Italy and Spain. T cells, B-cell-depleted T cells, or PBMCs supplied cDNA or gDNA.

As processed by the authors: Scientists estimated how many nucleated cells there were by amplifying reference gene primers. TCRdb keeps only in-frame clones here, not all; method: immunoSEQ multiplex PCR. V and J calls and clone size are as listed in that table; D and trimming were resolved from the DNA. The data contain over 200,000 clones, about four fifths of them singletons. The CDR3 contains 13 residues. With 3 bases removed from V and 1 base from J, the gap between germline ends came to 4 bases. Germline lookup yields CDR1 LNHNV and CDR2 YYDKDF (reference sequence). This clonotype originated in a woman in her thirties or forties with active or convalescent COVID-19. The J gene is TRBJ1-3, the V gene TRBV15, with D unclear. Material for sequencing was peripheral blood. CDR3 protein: CATSRTSGNTIYF. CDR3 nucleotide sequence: TGTGCCACCAGCAGGACTTCTGGAAACACCATATATTTT.